The present entry profiles one T cell receptor beta chain with its context. Its antigen target is currently unknown. No quality values exist for individual bases; no much larger clone is one base distant. The record originates from a study of T cell repertoires in cytomegalovirus infection (dated by TCRdb to between 2018 and 2020). The study in broad terms: Because public TCR beta signatures pointed to carriage of CMV infection together with the matching HLA type, the HLA type of each donor mattered for the analysis. Study-level results and caveats: The ex vivo response was dominated by HLA-C-restricted CMV-specific TCR beta clonotypes, and the single most frequent clonotype in two of eight donors was supplied by these HLA-C-restricted clonotypes. In both this cohort and an independent cohort of 352 donors, the cumulative frequency of public TCR beta family members distinguished carriers of CMV infection plus the relevant HLA type.

The data were produced on an Illumina HiSeq 1500. TCRdb trimmed public reads at Q25 via fastp, called clones via MiXCR and kept in-frame beta chains. Rows with a matching CDR3 protein are joined into one entry that keeps the most common DNA and genes. The sample table contains around 290,000 distinct CDR3 sequences; only one count was recorded for about 25% of them. The ten largest clones capture about 15% of the sample. Sequencing input: PBMCs. The sequence was collected from a human donor in good health (CMV status not recorded). Some clones in this sample may be carry-over from other donors' samples.

Here the CDR3 is given as CASSPSGGRYTEAFF. The nucleotide sequence is given as TGTGCCAGCAGCCCAAGTGGGGGGCGGTACACTGAAGCTTTCTTT. The chain was built from TRBV7-2 and TRBJ1-1, with a weak D call of TRBD1 (6 bases match). V is pared back by 5 bases and J by 3 bases, with 16 bases lying between the germline termini. From the cysteine through the phenylalanine, the CDR3 covers 15 amino acids. The read is trimmed to its CDR3 DNA, 45 bases read in frame from base 1. CDR1 and CDR2 (SGHTA, FQGNSA) derive from the germline V gene.